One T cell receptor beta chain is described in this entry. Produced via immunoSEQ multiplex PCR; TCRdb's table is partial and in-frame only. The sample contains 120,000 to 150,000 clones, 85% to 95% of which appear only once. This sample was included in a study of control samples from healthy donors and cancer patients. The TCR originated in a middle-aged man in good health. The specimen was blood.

CDR3 bases: TGCAGCGATACACCGGGACTAGCGGGAGGAGAGACCCAGTACTTC. It translates to CSDTPGLAGGETQYF. The rearrangement joins TRBV29-1 to TRBJ2-5; 15 bases agree with TRBD2. The germline V gene encodes CDR1 SQVTM and CDR2 ANQGSEA. The CDR3 length is 15 residues. J was trimmed by 4 bases and V by 7 bases; bases with no gene match: 7.